The sequence of this TCR beta chain was determined in a study of early T cells in non-severe SARS-CoV-2 infection. Study-wide background: With bulk RNA from unsorted whole blood as input, sequencing yielded unpaired chains. Broader study findings: VDJdb-based matching was biased toward anti-spike CD8 responses and missed private and CD4 specificities.

There are many counts of this clonotype. Its antigen is currently unknown. Tagging with unique molecular identifiers was applied to individual cDNA molecules. TCRdb analysed the 5' RACE reads with MiXCR anew, one entry per CDR3 protein. This sample yields under 45,000 distinct CDR3 sequences, of which approximately 8% are seen a single time; roughly 12% belongs to the top ten. The receptor comes from an adult who was a healthcare worker with PCR-confirmed SARS-CoV-2 infection or an uninfected control (not recorded which). Source: whole blood, taken at baseline.

Written as DNA, the CDR3 is TGTGCCAGCAGCTTGAGAGATACGCAGTATTTT. Translating gives CASSLRDTQYF. V and J are TRBV7-2 and TRBJ2-3; the D is unclear. Trimming pared 3 bases from V and 5 bases from J, leaving 3 bases between. Per germline, CDR1 SGHTA and CDR2 FQGNSA. This CDR3 has 11 amino acids.